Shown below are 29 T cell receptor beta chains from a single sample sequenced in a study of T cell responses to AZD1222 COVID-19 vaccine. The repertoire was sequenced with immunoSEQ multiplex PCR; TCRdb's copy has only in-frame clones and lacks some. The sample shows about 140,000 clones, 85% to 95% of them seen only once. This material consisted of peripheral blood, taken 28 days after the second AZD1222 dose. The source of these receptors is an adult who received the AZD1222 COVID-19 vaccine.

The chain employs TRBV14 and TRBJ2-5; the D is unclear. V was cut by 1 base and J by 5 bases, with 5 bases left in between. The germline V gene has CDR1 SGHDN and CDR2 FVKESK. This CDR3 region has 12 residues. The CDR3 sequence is CASSQVLETQYF. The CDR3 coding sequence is TGTGCCAGCAGCCAAGTCCTCGAGACCCAGTACTTC.

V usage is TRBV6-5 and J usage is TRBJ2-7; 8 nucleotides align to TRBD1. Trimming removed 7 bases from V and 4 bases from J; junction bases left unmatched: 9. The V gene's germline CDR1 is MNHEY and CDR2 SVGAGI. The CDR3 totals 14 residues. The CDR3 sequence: CASKQDRVSYEQYF. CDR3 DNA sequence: TGTGCCAGCAAACAGGACAGGGTCAGTTACGAGCAGTACTTC.

DNA for the CDR3: TGTGCCAGCAGTTTAACAGGGAGGGGCAATCAGCCCCAGCATTTT. Its translation is CASSLTGRGNQPQHF. The chain joins TRBV28 to TRBJ1-5; D is possibly TRBD1 (6 bases). V was shortened by 2 bases and J by 2 bases, with 10 bases between the two germline ends. The CDR3 spans 15 residues. Germline-derived CDR1 and CDR2 are MDHEN and SYDVKM.

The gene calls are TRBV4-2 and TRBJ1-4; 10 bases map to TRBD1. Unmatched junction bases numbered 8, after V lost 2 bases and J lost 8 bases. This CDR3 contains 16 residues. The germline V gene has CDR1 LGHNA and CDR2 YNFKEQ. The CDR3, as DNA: TGTGCCAGCAGCCAACCGGGACAGGGGACAAGGGAAAAACTGTTTTTT. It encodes CASSQPGQGTREKLFF.

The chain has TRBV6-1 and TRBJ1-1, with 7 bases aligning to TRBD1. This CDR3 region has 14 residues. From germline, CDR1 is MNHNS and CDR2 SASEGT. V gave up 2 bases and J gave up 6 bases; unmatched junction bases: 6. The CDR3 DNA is TGTGCCAGCAGTGAATCGGGGCAGGGGGCTGAAGCTTTCTTT. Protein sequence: CASSESGQGAEAFF.

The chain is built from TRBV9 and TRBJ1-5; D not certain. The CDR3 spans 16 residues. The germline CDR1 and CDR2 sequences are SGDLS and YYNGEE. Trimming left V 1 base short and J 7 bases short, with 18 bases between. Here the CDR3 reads CASSVPLVVFTQPQHF. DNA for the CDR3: TGTGCCAGCAGCGTACCTCTAGTGGTTTTTACCCAGCCCCAGCATTTT. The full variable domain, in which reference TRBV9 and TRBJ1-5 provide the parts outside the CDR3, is DSGVTQTPKHLITATGQRVTLRCSPRSGDLSVYWYQQSLDQGLQFLIQYYNGEERAKGNILERFSAQQFPDLHSELNLSSLELGDSALYFCASSVPLVVFTQPQHFGDGTRLSIL.

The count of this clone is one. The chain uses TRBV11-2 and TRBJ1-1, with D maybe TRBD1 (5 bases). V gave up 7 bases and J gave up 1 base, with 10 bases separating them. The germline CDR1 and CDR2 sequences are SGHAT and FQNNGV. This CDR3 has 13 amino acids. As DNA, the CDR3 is TGTGCCAGCACCATCACAGGGAACACTGAAGCTTTCTTT. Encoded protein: CASTITGNTEAFF. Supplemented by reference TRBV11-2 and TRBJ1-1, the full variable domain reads EAGVAQSPRYKIIEKRQSVAFWCNPISGHATLYWYQQILGQGPKLLIQFQNNGVVDDSQLPKDRFSAERLKGVDSTLKIQPAKLEDSAVYLCASTITGNTEAFFGQGTRLTVV.

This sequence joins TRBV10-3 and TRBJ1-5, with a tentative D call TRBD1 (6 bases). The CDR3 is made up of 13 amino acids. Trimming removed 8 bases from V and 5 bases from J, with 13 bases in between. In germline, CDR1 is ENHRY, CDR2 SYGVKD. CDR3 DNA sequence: TGTGCCATCGGACGACAGGATCATCAGCCCCAGCATTTT. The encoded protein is CAIGRQDHQPQHF.

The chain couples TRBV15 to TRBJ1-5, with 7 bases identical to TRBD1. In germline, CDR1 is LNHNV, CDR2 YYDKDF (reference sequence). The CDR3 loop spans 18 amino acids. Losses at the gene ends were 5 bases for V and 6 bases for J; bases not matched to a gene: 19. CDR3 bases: TGTGCCACCAGCTCCCCCTCAGGTGGCAGGGGGTATTTTCAGCCCCAGCATTTT. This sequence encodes CATSSPSGGRGYFQPQHF.

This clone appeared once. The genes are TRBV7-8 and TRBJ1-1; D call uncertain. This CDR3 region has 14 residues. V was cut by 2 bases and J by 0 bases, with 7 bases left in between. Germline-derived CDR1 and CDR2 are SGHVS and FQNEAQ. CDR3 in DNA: TGTGCCAGCAGCTTACAAGATATGAACACTGAAGCTTTCTTT. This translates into CASSLQDMNTEAFF.

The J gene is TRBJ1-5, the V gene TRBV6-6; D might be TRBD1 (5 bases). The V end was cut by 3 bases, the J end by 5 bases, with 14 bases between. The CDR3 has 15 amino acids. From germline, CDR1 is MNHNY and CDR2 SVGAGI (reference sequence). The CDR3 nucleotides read TGTGCCAGCAGTTATTTCCGGGACGGCTATCAGCCCCAGCATTTT. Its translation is CASSYFRDGYQPQHF.

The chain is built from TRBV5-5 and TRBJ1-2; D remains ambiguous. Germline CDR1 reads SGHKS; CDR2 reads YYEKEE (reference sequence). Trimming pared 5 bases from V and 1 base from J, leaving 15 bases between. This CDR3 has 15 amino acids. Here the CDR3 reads CASRPREILNYGYTF. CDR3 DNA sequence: TGTGCCAGCAGGCCGAGGGAGATTCTTAACTATGGCTACACCTTC.

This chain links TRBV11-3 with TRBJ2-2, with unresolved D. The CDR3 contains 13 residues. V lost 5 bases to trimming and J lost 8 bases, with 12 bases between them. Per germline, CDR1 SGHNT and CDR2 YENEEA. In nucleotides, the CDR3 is TGTGCCAGCAGCCCCGGTTGGGGTGGGGAGCTGTTTTTT. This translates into CASSPGWGGELFF.

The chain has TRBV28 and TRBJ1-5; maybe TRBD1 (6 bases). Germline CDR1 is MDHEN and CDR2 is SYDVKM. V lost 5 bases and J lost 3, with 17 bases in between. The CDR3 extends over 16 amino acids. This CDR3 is CASSPSSTGNNQPQHF. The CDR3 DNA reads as TGTGCCAGCAGTCCCTCGTCCACAGGGAACAATCAGCCCCAGCATTTT.

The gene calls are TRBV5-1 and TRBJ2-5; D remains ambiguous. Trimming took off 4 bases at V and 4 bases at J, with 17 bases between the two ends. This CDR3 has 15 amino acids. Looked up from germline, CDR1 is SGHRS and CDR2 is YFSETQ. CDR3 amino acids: CASSIYGRAIETQYF. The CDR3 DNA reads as TGCGCCAGCAGCATCTACGGGCGAGCTATAGAGACCCAGTACTTC.

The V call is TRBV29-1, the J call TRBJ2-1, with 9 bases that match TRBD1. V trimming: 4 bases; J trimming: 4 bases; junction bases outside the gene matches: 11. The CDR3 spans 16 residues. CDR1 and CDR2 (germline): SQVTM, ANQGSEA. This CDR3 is CSVGPSLGTGYNEQFF. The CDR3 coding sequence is TGCAGCGTTGGGCCTTCCCTTGGGACAGGGTACAATGAGCAGTTCTTC.

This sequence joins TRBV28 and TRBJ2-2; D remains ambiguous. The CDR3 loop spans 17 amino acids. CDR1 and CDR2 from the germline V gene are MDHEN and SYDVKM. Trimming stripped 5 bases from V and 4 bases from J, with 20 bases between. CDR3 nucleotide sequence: TGTGCCAGCAGTCCGAACCTCAGGAAACAGATCACCGGGGAGCTGTTTTTT. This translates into CASSPNLRKQITGELFF.

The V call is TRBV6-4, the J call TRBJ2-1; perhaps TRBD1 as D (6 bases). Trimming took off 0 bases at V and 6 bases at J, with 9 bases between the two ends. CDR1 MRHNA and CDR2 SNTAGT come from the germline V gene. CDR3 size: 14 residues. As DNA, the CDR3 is TGTGCCAGCAGTGACTCGAGAGGGGGCAATGAGCAGTTCTTC. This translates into CASSDSRGGNEQFF.

CDR3 nucleotides: TGCGCCAGCAGCCGCCTAGGGGCCCTGCCGGGACAGAATTCATACAATGAGCAGTTCTTC. Residues: CASSRLGALPGQNSYNEQFF. The V and J genes are TRBV4-1 and TRBJ2-1; 7 bases are a match to TRBD1. The junction had 22 bases not matched to a gene; V was cut back by 4 bases and J by 4 bases. Germline V CDR1 and CDR2: MGHRA, YSYEKL. This CDR3 is built from 20 residues.

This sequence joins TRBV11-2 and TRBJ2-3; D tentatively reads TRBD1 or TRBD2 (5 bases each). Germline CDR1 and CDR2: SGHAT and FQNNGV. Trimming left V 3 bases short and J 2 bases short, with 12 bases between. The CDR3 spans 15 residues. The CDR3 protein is CASSLGRAITDTQYF. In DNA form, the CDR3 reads TGTGCCAGCAGCTTGGGGCGGGCCATCACAGATACGCAGTATTTT.

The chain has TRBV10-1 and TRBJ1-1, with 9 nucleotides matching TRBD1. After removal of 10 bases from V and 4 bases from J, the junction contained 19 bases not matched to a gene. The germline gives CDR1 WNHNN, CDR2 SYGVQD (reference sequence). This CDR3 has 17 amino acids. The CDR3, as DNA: TGCGCCACCCAAACTGTCCGGGACAGGGAGGCCATCACTGAAGCTTTCTTT. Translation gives CATQTVRDREAITEAFF.

In DNA form, the CDR3 reads TGTGCCAGCAGCACAGGCAGTCAGCCCCAGCATTTT. It specifies CASSTGSQPQHF. V and J are TRBV7-9 and TRBJ1-5, with TRBD1 as a possible D gene (5 bases). V gave up 5 bases and J gave up 6 bases, with 8 bases separating them. The CDR3 totals 12 residues. CDR1 SEHNR and CDR2 FQNEAQ come from the germline V gene (reference sequence).

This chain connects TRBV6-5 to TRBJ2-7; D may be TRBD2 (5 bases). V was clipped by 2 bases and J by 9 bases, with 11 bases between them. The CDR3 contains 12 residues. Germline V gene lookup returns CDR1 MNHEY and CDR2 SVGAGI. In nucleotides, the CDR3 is TGTGCCAGCAGTTACAAGAGGGCGGGGCAGTACTTC. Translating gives CASSYKRAGQYF.

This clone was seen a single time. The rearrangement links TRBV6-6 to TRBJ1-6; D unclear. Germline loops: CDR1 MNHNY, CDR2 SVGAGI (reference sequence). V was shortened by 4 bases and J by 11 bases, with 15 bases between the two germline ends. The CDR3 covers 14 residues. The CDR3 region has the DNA TGTGCCAGCAGTTCTGCGTCTTTTAAGGCACCCCTCCACTTT. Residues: CASSSASFKAPLHF.

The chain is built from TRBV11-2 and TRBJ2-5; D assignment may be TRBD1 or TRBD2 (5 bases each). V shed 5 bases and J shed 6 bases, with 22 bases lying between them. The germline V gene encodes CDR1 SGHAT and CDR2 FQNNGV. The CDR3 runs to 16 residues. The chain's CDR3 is CASSLRGPSLGKTQYF. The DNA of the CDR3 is TGTGCCAGCAGCCTCCGGGGCCCCTCCTTGGGAAAGACCCAGTACTTC.

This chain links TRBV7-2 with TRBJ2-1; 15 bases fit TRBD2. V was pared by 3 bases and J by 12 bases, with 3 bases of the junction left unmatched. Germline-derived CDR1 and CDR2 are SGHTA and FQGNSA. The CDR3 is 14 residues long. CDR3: CASSLGLAGGMQFF. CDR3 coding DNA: TGTGCCAGCAGCTTGGGACTAGCGGGGGGAATGCAGTTCTTC.

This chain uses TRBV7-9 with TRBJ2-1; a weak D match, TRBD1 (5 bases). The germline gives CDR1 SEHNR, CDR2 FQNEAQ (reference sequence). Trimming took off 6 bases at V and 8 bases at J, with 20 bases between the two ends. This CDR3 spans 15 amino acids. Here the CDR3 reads CASSPQGIGLDEQFF. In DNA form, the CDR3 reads TGTGCCAGCAGTCCTCAGGGAATCGGGCTTGATGAGCAGTTCTTC.

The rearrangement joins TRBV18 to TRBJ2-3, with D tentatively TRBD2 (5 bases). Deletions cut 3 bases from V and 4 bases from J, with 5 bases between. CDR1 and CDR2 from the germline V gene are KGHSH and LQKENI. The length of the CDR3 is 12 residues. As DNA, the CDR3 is TGTGCCAGCTCACCCGGGGCAGATACGCAGTATTTT. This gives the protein CASSPGADTQYF.

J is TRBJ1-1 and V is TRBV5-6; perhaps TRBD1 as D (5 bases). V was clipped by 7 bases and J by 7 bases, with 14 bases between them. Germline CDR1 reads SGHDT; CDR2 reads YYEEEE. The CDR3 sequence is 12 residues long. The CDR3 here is CASGWGNNEAFF. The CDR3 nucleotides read TGTGCCAGCGGTTGGGGGAATAATGAAGCTTTCTTT.